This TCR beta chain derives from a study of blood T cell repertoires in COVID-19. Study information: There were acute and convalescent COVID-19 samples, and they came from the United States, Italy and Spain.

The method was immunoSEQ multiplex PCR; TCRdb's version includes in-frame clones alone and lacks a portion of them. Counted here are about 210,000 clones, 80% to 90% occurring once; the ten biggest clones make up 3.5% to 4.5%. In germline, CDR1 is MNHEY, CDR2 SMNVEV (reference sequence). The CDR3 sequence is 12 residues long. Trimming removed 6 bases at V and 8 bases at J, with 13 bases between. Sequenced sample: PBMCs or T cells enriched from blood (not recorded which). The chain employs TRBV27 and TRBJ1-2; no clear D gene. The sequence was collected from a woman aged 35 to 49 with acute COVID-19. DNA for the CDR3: TGTGCCAGCAGACTACCTATCGGGGGCTACACCTTC. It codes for CASRLPIGGYTF.